This entry lists 13 T cell receptor beta chains sequenced from one sample in a study of patients and donors after allogeneic stem cell transplantation. From the RT-PCR reads, TCRdb called clonotypes with MiXCR, one entry per CDR3 protein. The sample has about 96,000 distinct CDR3 sequences, about 44% seen once; the top ten hold 50% to 75%. Sequencing was carried out using blood, either unsorted or a sorted T cell fraction (not recorded which). Receptors were obtained from a human donor who was either an allogeneic HSCT recipient or a stem cell or donor lymphocyte infusion donor (not recorded which). It is not recorded whose cells these are; they may come from a transplant donor.

The rearrangement uses TRBV5-6 and TRBJ1-6; 8 nucleotides agree with TRBD1. The V segment lost 4 bases and the J segment 9 bases; nucleotides outside the gene matches: 9. There are 15 residues in the CDR3. Germline assignment: CDR1 SGHDT and CDR2 YYEEEE. The CDR3 protein is CASSLGTGGTSPLHF. The CDR3 nucleotides are TGTGCCAGCAGCCTAGGGACAGGTGGGACTTCACCCCTCCACTTT.

The chain carries TRBV12-5 and TRBJ1-6, with 9 positions matching TRBD1. The CDR3 spans 14 residues. The germline V gene encodes CDR1 LGHNT and CDR2 FRNRAP. J lost 10 bases, V lost 1 base, and 2 bases had no gene match. CDR3 coding DNA: TGTGCTAGTGGTTTGGGGGACAGGGACTCACCCCTCCACTTT. Amino acid sequence: CASGLGDRDSPLHF.

The chain has TRBV6-1 and TRBJ1-2; 8 nucleotides agree with TRBD1. The CDR3 contains 14 residues. V shed 5 bases, J shed 4 bases, and the junction held 6 bases outside the gene matches. The germline V gene encodes CDR1 MNHNS and CDR2 SASEGT. DNA of the CDR3: TGTGCCAGCAGTCCCCCGGACAGGGCCTATGGCTACACCTTC. Translated: CASSPPDRAYGYTF.

CDR3 amino acids: CASSRIDQGASYGYTF. CDR3 nucleotides: TGTGCCAGCAGTAGAATCGACCAGGGGGCGAGCTATGGCTACACCTTC. J is TRBJ1-2 and V is TRBV28; 8 bases map to TRBD1. This CDR3 comprises 16 residues. Per germline, CDR1 MDHEN and CDR2 SYDVKM. V gave up 5 bases and J gave up 4 bases; unmatched junction bases: 12.

The chain has TRBV10-3 and TRBJ2-7; D is possibly TRBD2 (6 bases). Looked up from germline, CDR1 is ENHRY and CDR2 is SYGVKD. The CDR3 length is 14 residues. Deletions cut 0 bases from V and 3 bases from J, with 9 bases between. The CDR3 loop is CAISESLRGYEQYF. The CDR3 DNA sequence: TGTGCCATCAGTGAGTCGCTGCGGGGCTACGAGCAGTACTTC.

This clonotype was picked up a small number of times. This chain connects TRBV20-1 to TRBJ1-5, with D perhaps matching TRBD1 (5 bases). Germline lookup yields CDR1 DFQATT and CDR2 SNEGSKA (reference sequence). With 2 bases removed from V and 4 bases from J, the gap between germline ends came to 9 bases. The CDR3 loop spans 13 amino acids. The CDR3: CSARLRQNQPQHF. The DNA for the CDR3 is TGCAGTGCTAGACTTAGACAGAATCAGCCCCAGCATTTT.

The J gene is TRBJ1-2, the V gene TRBV6-5; D might be TRBD1 (6 bases). From germline, CDR1 is MNHEY and CDR2 SVGAGI. V was shortened by 1 base and J by 8 bases, with 11 bases between the two germline ends. The CDR3 is 13 residues long. CDR3 sequence reads: CASSYLNGGGYTF. In DNA form, the CDR3 reads TGTGCCAGCAGTTACTTGAACGGGGGCGGCTACACCTTC.

This clonotype was seen a few times. The rearrangement joins TRBV10-3 to TRBJ1-1; 9 nucleotides match TRBD1. Germline V gene data show CDR1 as ENHRY and CDR2 as SYGVKD. CDR3 length: 13 residues. The V gene end was trimmed by 10 bases and the J gene end by 4 bases; junction bases not matched to a gene: 7. DNA for the CDR3: TGTGCCACCCTTGGGGACAGGGCCACTGAAGCTTTCTTT. Residues: CATLGDRATEAFF.

The J gene is TRBJ1-5, the V gene TRBV5-1; D is uncertain. Germline CDR1 reads SGHRS; CDR2 reads YFSETQ. V lost 0 bases and J 2 bases, leaving 9 bases between the germline ends. The CDR3 runs 15 residues. CDR3 amino acids: CASSLGSTGNQPQHF. CDR3 nucleotide sequence: TGCGCCAGCAGCTTGGGGTCTACCGGCAATCAGCCCCAGCATTTT. Together with reference TRBV5-1 and TRBJ1-5, the CDR3 gives the full variable domain: KAGVTQTPRYLIKTRGQQVTLSCSPISGHRSVSWYQQTPGQGLQFLFEYFSETQRNKGNFPGRFSGRQFSNSRSEMNVSTLELGDSALYLCASSLGSTGNQPQHFGDGTRLSIL.

V is TRBV28 and J is TRBJ1-4; TRBD1 agrees at 8 bases. Germline V gives CDR1 MDHEN, CDR2 SYDVKM. This CDR3 has 14 residues. The J segment lost 6 bases and the V segment lost 6 bases, leaving 6 bases of the junction unmatched. The DNA of the CDR3 is TGTGCCAGCAGAAAACAGGGGGGGCATGAAAAACTGTTTTTT. Translated: CASRKQGGHEKLFF.

This clonotype was recorded a few times. This chain joins TRBV7-9 and TRBJ1-1; no clear D gene. The CDR3 covers 14 residues. The germline V gene encodes CDR1 SEHNR and CDR2 FQNEAQ (reference sequence). Trimming stripped 4 bases from V and 3 bases from J, with 12 bases between. In nucleotides, the CDR3 is TGTGCCAGCAGCTACGAGGGCTCACACACTGAAGCTTTCTTT. Amino acids: CASSYEGSHTEAFF.

V and J are TRBV29-1 and TRBJ1-2; D might be TRBD1 (6 bases). CDR1 is SQVTM, CDR2 ANQGSEA, per germline. The length of the CDR3 is 12 residues. Trimming pared 4 bases from V and 8 bases from J, leaving 14 bases between. DNA for the CDR3: TGCAGCGTTGTCGGCAGGGGCGGAGGCTACACCTTC. Its protein product is CSVVGRGGGYTF. Drawing the rest from reference TRBV29-1 and TRBJ1-2, the complete variable domain is SAVISQKPSRDICQRGTSLTIQCQVDSQVTMMFWYRQQPGQSLTLIATANQGSEATYESGFVIDKFPISRPNLTFSTLTVSNMSPEDSSIYLCSVVGRGGGYTFGSGTRLTVV.

The genes are TRBV27 and TRBJ1-6; D remains ambiguous. V was shortened by 3 bases and J by 7 bases, with 10 bases between the two germline ends. CDR1 is MNHEY and CDR2 is SMNVEV in the germline V gene (reference sequence). The CDR3 contains 14 residues. The CDR3 bases are TGTGCCAGCAGTTTCCGCCAGACAAATTCACCCCTCCACTTT. Encoded protein: CASSFRQTNSPLHF.